This paragraph reports one TCR beta chain. Without the conserved terminal phenylalanine or tryptophan, this CDR3 likely stems from a read error. Because the CDR3's place on the DNA is in doubt, the DNA is left out and the CDR3 is given as listed by TCRdb. This entry comes from a study of Graves' ophthalmopathy and Graves' hyperthyroidism. Amplification from RNA transcripts yielded the TCR beta CDR3 regions. Scientists carried out first-round RT-PCR using HTBI primers and then a second-round multiplex PCR. From the multiplex PCR reads, TCRdb called clonotypes with MiXCR, one entry per CDR3 protein. The sample lists hundreds of thousands of distinct CDR3 sequences, more than 40% occurring once. The CDR3 extends over 9 residues, inclusive of both ends. Per the germline V gene, CDR1 is SQVTM and CDR2 is ANQGSEA.

Sequencing was performed on peripheral blood. The chain joins TRBV29-1 to TRBJ1-1. The TCR sequence derives from an adult man with Graves' ophthalmopathy. The CDR3: CSATEGTNY.